This T cell receptor (beta chain) came from a study of shared clonotypes between healthy human individuals. Study as a whole: Three CD4 naive, three CD4 memory, two CD8 naive and one CD8 memory plate were used per donor. Broader study findings: Relative to clonotypes present in all four donors, those not shared had lower generation probabilities.

On this clone itself: Antigen unknown. In the same sample, other DNA sequences code for this CDR3.

The length of the CDR3 is 14 residues. Germline values: CDR1 SEHNR, CDR2 FQNEAQ (reference sequence). The V and J ends lost 4 bases and 0 bases respectively, with 7 bases between them. Positive CCR7 selection of CD45RO-negative cells yielded the naive CD8 cells, and terminally differentiated effector memory CD45RA+ cells were excluded. The assay ran at deep level. Repertoires were generated with immunoSEQ multiplex PCR, while TCRdb's copy carries only in-frame clones and drops some. The sample lists about 2 million clones; approximately 94% were seen once. The sequence was obtained from a man younger than 35 in good health. Sequencing was performed on naive CD8+ T cells sorted from blood. The J gene is TRBJ2-1, the V gene TRBV7-9; a weak D match, TRBD1 (5 bases). CDR3 nucleotides: TGTGCCAGCAGCTCGACAGTCTCCTACAATGAGCAGTTCTTC. It encodes CASSSTVSYNEQFF.